This T cell receptor (beta chain) was profiled in a study of OX40 agonist ivuxolimab in advanced cancers. Overall study: Prior checkpoint blockade (anti-PD-1, anti-PD-L1 or anti-CTLA-4) was permitted; 40% had it. Three patients got partial responses; one had hepatocellular carcinoma and two had cutaneous melanoma.

Study results and caveats: Antigen specificity of clonally expanded peripheral T cells was not established.

The assay was immunoSEQ multiplex PCR, and TCRdb's table has in-frame clones only and misses some. The sample lists more than 85,000 clones; about 90% were seen once. About this clone: What it binds is not known.

The receptor's source is an adult with an advanced solid tumor such as melanoma, head and neck, liver or kidney cancer. This specimen was CD4+ or CD8+ T cells sorted from blood, taken in a trial of the OX40 agonist ivuxolimab.

The CDR3 reads CASSLGRLGQGRTGELFF. In nucleotides, the CDR3 is TGTGCCAGCAGCTTAGGACGTTTGGGACAGGGGAGGACCGGGGAGCTGTTTTTT. This chain connects TRBV7-2 to TRBJ2-2; 10 positions agree with TRBD1. The V segment lost 1 base and the J segment 5 bases; nucleotides outside the gene matches: 10. Germline V CDR1 and CDR2: SGHTA, FQGNSA. The CDR3 spans 18 residues.